This T cell receptor beta chain was identified during a study of blood T cell repertoires in COVID-19. The method was immunoSEQ multiplex PCR; TCRdb's version includes in-frame clones alone and lacks a portion of them. The sample includes about 220,000 clones, 83% of them seen just once. With 5 bases clipped from V and 7 bases from J, the junction kept 11 bases outside the gene matches. The CDR3 covers 15 residues. Germline V gene lookup returns CDR1 MDHEN and CDR2 SYDVKM. The chain has TRBV28 and TRBJ1-5, with 7 positions matching TRBD1. Sequenced input: PBMCs or T cells enriched from blood (not recorded which). The clonotype was recovered from a woman in her forties who had been exposed to COVID-19. The CDR3 is CASSHTGTGVQPQHF. Written as DNA, the CDR3 is TGTGCCAGCAGTCACACTGGAACAGGGGTCCAGCCCCAGCATTTT.